One T cell receptor (beta chain) is described in this entry. A single record per CDR3 protein comes from TCRdb applying MiXCR to the 5' RACE reads. The sample holds approximately 65,000 distinct CDR3 sequences, over 15% seen once. These data originate in a study of T-cell memory formation after mild COVID-19. Trimming removed 3 bases from V and 8 bases from J; junction bases left unmatched: 15. This CDR3 is 17 amino acids long. The germline CDR1 and CDR2 sequences are SGDLS and YYNGEE. V usage is TRBV9 and J usage is TRBJ2-4, with 9 bases matching TRBD1. The sequencing sample was made of PBMCs or a T cell subset sorted from them (not recorded which). The source of this sequence is an adult woman who had mild COVID-19 (a few samples of this study predate the infection). Cell type and time point are not known. The CDR3 nucleotides read TGTGCCAGCAGCGGTCGGACAGGGGAGTCTCTCGACGACATTCAGTACTTC. It translates to CASSGRTGESLDDIQYF.